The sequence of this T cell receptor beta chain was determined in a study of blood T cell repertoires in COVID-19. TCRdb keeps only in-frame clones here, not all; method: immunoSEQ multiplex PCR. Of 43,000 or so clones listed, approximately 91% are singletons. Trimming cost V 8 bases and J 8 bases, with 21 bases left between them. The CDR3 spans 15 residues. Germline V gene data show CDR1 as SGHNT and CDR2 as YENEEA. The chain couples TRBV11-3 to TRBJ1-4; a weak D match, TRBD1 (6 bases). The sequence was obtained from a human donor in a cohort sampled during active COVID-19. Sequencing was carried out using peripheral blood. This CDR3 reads CASRHFTGLEEKLFF. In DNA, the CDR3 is TGTGCCAGCCGGCATTTTACAGGGTTGGAGGAAAAACTGTTTTTT.